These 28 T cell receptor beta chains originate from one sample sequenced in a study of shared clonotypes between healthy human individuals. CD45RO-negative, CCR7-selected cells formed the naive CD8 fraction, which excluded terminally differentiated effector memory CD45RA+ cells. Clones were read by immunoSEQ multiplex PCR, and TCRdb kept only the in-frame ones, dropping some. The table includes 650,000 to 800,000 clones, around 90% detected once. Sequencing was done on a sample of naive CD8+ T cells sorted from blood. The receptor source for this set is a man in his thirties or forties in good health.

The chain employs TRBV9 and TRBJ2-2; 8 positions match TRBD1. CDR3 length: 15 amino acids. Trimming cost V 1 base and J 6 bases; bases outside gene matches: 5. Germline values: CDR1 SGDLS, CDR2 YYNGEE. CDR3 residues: CASSVQGARSGELFF. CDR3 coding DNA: TGTGCCAGCAGCGTACAGGGGGCTCGGTCCGGGGAGCTGTTTTTT.

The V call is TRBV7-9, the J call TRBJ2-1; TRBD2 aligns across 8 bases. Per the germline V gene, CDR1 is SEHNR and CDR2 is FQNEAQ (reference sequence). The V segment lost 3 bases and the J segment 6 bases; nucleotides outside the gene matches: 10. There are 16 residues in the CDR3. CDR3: CASSFPRGLESNEQFF. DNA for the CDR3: TGTGCCAGCAGCTTCCCCCGGGGACTAGAATCCAATGAGCAGTTCTTC.

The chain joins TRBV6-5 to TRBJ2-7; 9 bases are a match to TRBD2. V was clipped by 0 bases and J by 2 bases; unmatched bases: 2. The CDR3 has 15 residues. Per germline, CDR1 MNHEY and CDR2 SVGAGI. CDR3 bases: TGTGCCAGCAGTTACTCGGCGGGAGGGACCTACGAGCAGTACTTC. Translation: CASSYSAGGTYEQYF.

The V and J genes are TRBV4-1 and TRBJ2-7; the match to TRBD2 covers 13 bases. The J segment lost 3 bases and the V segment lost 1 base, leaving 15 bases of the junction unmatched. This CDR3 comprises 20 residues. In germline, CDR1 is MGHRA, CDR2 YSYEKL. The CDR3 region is CASSQGRLGLAGARDYEQYF. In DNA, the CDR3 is TGCGCCAGCAGCCAAGGTCGTCTAGGACTAGCGGGAGCCCGGGACTACGAGCAGTACTTC.

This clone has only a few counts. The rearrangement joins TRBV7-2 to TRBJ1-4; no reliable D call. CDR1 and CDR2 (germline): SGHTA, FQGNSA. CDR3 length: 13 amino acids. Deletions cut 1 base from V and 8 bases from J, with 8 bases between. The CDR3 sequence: CASSLGAGEKLFF. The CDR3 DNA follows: TGTGCCAGCAGCTTAGGGGCGGGGGAAAAACTGTTTTTT.

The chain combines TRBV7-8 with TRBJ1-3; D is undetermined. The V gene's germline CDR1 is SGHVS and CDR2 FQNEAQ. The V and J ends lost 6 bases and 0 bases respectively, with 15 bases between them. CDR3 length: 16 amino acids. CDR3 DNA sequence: TGTGCCAGCAGTCTCCAATACGACCGCTCTGGAAACACCATATATTTT. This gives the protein CASSLQYDRSGNTIYF.

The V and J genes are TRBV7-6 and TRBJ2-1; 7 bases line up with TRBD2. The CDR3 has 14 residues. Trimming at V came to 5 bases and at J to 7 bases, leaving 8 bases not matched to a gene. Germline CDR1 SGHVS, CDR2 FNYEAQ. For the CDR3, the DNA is TGTGCCAGCAGCAAGGACGCGGGAGAAAATGAGCAGTTCTTC. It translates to CASSKDAGENEQFF.

The chain's CDR3 is CASSLAVHYEQYF. The CDR3, as DNA: TGTGCCAGCAGCTTAGCGGTCCACTACGAGCAGTACTTC. This chain links TRBV7-9 with TRBJ2-7, with D unclear. Germline V lookup: CDR1 SEHNR, CDR2 FQNEAQ (reference sequence). The CDR3 loop spans 13 amino acids. The V gene lost 0 bases and the J gene lost 3 bases, with 6 bases spanning the gap. Looking up the rest from reference TRBV7-9 and TRBJ2-7 gives the full variable domain: DTGVSQNPRHKITKRGQNVTFRCDPISEHNRLYWYRQTLGQGPEFLTYFQNEAQLEKSRLLSDRFSAERPKGSFSTLEIQRTEQGDSAMYLCASSLAVHYEQYFGPGTRLTVT.

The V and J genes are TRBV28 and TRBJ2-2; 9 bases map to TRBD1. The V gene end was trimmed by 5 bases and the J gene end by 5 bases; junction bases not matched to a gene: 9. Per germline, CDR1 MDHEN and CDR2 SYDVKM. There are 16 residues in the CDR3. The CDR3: CASSTLDRGFTGELFF. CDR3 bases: TGTGCCAGCAGTACTCTGGACAGGGGATTTACCGGGGAGCTGTTTTTT.

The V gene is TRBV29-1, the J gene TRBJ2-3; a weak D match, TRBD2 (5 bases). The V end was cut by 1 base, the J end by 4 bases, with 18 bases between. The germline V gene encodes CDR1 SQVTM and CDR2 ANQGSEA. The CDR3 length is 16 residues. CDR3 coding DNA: TGCAGCGTTGAAGGTGGGAGTTGGGGATTTGCAGATACGCAGTATTTT. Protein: CSVEGGSWGFADTQYF.

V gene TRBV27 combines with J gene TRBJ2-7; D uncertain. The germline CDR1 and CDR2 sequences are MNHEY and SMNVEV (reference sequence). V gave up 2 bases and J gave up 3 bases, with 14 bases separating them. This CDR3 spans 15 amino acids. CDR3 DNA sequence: TGTGCCAGCAGTTTAAATACGGGTTCCAACTACGAGCAGTACTTC. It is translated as CASSLNTGSNYEQYF.

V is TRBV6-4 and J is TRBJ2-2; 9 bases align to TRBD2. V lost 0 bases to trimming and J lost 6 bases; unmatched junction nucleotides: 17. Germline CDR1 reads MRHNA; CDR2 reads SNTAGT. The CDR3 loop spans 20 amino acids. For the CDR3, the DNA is TGTGCCAGCAGTGACTCGCGAGTAGCGGGAGAGATACCGGGGGCCGGGGAGCTGTTTTTT. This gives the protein CASSDSRVAGEIPGAGELFF.

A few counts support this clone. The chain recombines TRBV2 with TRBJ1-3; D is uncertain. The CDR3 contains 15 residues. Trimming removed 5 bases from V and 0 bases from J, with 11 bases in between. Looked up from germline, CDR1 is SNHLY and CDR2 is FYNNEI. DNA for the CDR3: TGTGCCAGCAGTCCGGGCCACTTCTCTGGAAACACCATATATTTT. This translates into CASSPGHFSGNTIYF.

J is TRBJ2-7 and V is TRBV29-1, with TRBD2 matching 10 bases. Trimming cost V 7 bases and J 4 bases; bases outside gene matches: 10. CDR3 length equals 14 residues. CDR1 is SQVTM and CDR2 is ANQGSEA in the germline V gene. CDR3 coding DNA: TGCAGCGCCCGAGCGGGAGGGTACTCATACGAGCAGTACTTC. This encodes CSARAGGYSYEQYF.

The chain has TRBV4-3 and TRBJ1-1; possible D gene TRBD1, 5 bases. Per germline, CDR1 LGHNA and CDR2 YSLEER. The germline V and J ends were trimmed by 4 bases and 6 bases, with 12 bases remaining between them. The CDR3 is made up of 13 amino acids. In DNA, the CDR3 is TGCGCCAGCAGCCGCGAGGGGCTCGCTGAAGCTTTCTTT. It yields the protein CASSREGLAEAFF.

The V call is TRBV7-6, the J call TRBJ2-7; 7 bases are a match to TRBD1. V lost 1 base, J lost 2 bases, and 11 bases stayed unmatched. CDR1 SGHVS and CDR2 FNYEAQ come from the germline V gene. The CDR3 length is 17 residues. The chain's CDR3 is CASSLDRGVSPTYEQYF. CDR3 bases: TGTGCCAGCAGCTTAGACAGGGGAGTTAGCCCCACCTACGAGCAGTACTTC. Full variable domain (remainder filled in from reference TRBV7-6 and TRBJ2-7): GAGVSQSPRYKVTKRGQDVALRCDPISGHVSLYWYRQALGQGPEFLTYFNYEAQQDKSGLPNDRFSAERPEGSISTLTIQRTEQRDSAMYRCASSLDRGVSPTYEQYFGPGTRLTVT.

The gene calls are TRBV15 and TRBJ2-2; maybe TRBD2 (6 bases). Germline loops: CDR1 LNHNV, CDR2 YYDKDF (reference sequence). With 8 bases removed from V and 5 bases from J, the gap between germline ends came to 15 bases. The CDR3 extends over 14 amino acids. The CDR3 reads CATRRDSDTGELFF. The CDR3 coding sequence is TGTGCCACCCGCCGGGACTCCGATACCGGGGAGCTGTTTTTT.

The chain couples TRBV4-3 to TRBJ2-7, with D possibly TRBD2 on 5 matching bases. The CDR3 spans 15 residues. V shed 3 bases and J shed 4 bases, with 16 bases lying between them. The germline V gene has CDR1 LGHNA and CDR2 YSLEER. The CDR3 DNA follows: TGCGCCAGCAGCCAGGATGGACTCCCAAGGTACGAGCAGTACTTC. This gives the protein CASSQDGLPRYEQYF.

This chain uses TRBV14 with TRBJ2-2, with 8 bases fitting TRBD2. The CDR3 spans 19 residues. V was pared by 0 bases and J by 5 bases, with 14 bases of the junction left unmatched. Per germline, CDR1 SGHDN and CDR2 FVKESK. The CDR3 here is CASSQEQGNSGKGTGELFF. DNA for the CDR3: TGTGCCAGCAGCCAAGAACAAGGGAATAGCGGGAAAGGGACCGGGGAGCTGTTTTTT.

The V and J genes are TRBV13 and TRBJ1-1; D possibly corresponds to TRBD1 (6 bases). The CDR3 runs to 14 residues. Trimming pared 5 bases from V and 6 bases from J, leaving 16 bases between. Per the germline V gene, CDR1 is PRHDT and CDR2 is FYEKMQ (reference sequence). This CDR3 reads CASSVRTGRPEAFF. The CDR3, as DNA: TGTGCCAGCAGCGTGCGAACAGGGCGCCCTGAAGCTTTCTTT.

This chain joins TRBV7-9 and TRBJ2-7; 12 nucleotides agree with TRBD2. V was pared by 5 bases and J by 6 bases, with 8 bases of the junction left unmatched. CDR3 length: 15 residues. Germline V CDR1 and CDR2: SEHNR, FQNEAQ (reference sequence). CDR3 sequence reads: CASSQGGLAGLEQYF. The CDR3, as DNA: TGTGCCAGCAGCCAAGGAGGACTAGCGGGACTCGAGCAGTACTTC.

The CDR3 loop reads CASSQENRDNEQFF. The CDR3 nucleotides are TGCGCCAGCAGCCAAGAAAACAGGGACAATGAGCAGTTCTTC. J is TRBJ2-1 and V is TRBV4-1; D may be TRBD1 (6 bases). The CDR3 spans 14 residues. From germline, CDR1 is MGHRA and CDR2 YSYEKL. V gave up 0 bases and J gave up 5 bases, with 8 bases separating them.

In DNA, the CDR3 is TGTGCCAGCAGGGAGGACGGGACAGCCCAAGAGACCCAGTACTTC. The encoded protein is CASREDGTAQETQYF. This chain joins TRBV7-3 and TRBJ2-5, with 7 bases lining up with TRBD1. The trim removed 6 bases at V and 1 base at J, leaving 8 bases unmatched. This CDR3 comprises 15 residues. Germline V gene data show CDR1 as SGHTA and CDR2 as FQGTGA.

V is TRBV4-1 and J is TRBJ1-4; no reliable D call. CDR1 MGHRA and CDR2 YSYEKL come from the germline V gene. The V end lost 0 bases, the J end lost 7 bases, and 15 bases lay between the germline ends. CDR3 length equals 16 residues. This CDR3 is CASSQDGVPGGEKLFF. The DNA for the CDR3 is TGCGCCAGCAGCCAAGATGGAGTCCCGGGAGGTGAAAAACTGTTTTTT.

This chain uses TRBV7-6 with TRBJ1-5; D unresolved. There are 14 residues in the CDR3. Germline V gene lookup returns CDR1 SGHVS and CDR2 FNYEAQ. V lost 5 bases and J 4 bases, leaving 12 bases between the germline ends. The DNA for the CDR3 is TGTGCCAGCAGCCAGACGGTGGGTAATCAGCCCCAGCATTTT. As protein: CASSQTVGNQPQHF.

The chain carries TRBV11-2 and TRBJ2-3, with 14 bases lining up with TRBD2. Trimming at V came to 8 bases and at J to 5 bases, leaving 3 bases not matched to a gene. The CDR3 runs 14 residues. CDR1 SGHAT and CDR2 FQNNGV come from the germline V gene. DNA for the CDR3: TGTGCCAGCTCCGGACTAGCGGGAGGAGATACGCAGTATTTT. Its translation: CASSGLAGGDTQYF.

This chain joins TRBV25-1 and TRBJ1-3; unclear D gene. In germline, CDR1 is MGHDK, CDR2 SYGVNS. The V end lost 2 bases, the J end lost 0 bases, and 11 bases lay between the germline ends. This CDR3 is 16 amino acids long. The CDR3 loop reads CASSEHWAFSGNTIYF. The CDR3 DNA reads TGTGCCAGCAGTGAACATTGGGCATTCTCTGGAAACACCATATATTTT.

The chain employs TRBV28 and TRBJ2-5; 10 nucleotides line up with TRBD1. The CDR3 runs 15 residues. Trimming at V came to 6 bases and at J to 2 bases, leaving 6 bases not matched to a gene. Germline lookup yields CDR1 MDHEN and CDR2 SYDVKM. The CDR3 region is CASRPWTGGQETQYF. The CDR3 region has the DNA TGTGCCAGCAGACCATGGACAGGGGGACAAGAGACCCAGTACTTC.